What follows are 18 T cell receptor beta chains derived from one specimen sequenced in a study of OX40 agonist ivuxolimab in advanced cancers. Libraries came from the immunoSEQ multiplex PCR assay. The clones in this table, taken by TCRdb from immuneACCESS, are in-frame only. Not every clone is retained; where verified, under half of the shortfall comes from an unresolved V gene, and the cause of the rest is unknown. In all, the sample holds just under 60,000 clones, and roughly nine tenths of those were seen once. The top ten clonotypes cover approximately 4.2% of the sample. The material was CD4+ or CD8+ T cells sorted from blood, obtained in a trial of the OX40 agonist ivuxolimab. These receptors all stem from an adult with an advanced solid tumor such as melanoma, head and neck, liver or kidney cancer.

The V gene is TRBV28, the J gene TRBJ1-1, with 7 bases matching TRBD1. V was clipped by 6 bases and J by 1 base; unmatched bases: 17. Germline V lookup: CDR1 MDHEN, CDR2 SYDVKM. CDR3 length equals 18 residues. The CDR3 nucleotides read TGTGCCAGCAGGCCGTCCTACCGACAGGGACCAACGAACACTGAAGCTTTCTTT. This sequence encodes CASRPSYRQGPTNTEAFF.

The chain links TRBV4-3 to TRBJ2-1; possibly TRBD1 for D (5 bases). The CDR3 consists of 15 residues. Germline CDR1 is LGHNA and CDR2 is YSLEER. Trimming shortened V by 0 bases and J by 2 bases, and 8 bases separated the two germline ends. The CDR3 DNA sequence: TGCGCCAGCAGCCAAGATCCAGGGCCCTACAATGAGCAGTTCTTC. It yields the protein CASSQDPGPYNEQFF.

V usage is TRBV4-2 and J usage is TRBJ2-5; D remains ambiguous. This CDR3 contains 16 residues. Per the germline V gene, CDR1 is LGHNA and CDR2 is YNFKEQ. Trimming shortened V by 0 bases and J by 2 bases, and 13 bases separated the two germline ends. The CDR3 reads CASSQESPATQETQYF. The CDR3 DNA is TGTGCCAGCAGCCAAGAGTCCCCAGCGACTCAAGAGACCCAGTACTTC.

This clone was counted between two and nine times. CDR3: CASSPETGNEAFF. The CDR3 coding sequence is TGTGCCAGTAGTCCCGAGACAGGTAATGAAGCTTTCTTT. The chain uses TRBV19 and TRBJ1-1; perhaps TRBD1 as D (6 bases). The CDR3 runs 13 residues. CDR1 is LNHDA, CDR2 SQIVND, per germline (reference sequence). V was shortened by 5 bases and J by 7 bases, with 14 bases between the two germline ends.

J is TRBJ2-6 and V is TRBV19; D is undetermined. Germline assignment: CDR1 LNHDA and CDR2 SQIVND (reference sequence). V dropped 3 bases and J dropped 0 bases, with 3 bases sitting between them. The CDR3 extends over 14 amino acids. For the CDR3, the DNA is TGTGCCAGTAGTATTACCTCTGGGGCCAACGTCCTGACTTTC. It translates to CASSITSGANVLTF.

The chain recombines TRBV27 with TRBJ2-7, with no clear D. The CDR3 has 10 residues. V was shortened by 5 bases and J by 3 bases, with 2 bases between the two germline ends. Germline CDR1 MNHEY, CDR2 SMNVEV (reference sequence). CDR3 DNA: TGTGCCAGCAGTAACTACGAGCAGTACTTC. Translation: CASSNYEQYF.

The gene calls are TRBV11-2 and TRBJ2-7; TRBD2 matches 7 bases. This CDR3 comprises 15 residues. The V and J ends lost 4 bases and 6 bases, in that order; junction bases with no gene match: 12. The germline V gene has CDR1 SGHAT and CDR2 FQNNGV. The CDR3 reads CASSSEAGFLLEQYF. The CDR3 coding sequence is TGTGCCAGCAGCTCGGAAGCGGGATTTCTACTCGAGCAGTACTTC.

The chain combines TRBV7-9 with TRBJ2-2; D remains unclear. The CDR3 runs to 14 residues. Germline V gene sequence: CDR1 SEHNR, CDR2 FQNEAQ (reference sequence). V was clipped by 6 bases and J by 4 bases, with 12 bases between them. CDR3 protein: CASSPQISTGELFF. CDR3 DNA sequence: TGTGCCAGCAGTCCCCAGATATCCACCGGGGAGCTGTTTTTT.

As to this clone: Different DNA sequences within this sample yield the same CDR3. The V call is TRBV27, the J call TRBJ2-1, with 10 positions matching TRBD2. This CDR3 comprises 15 residues. V shed 4 bases, J shed 5 bases, and the junction held 5 bases outside the gene matches. Germline V CDR1 and CDR2: MNHEY, SMNVEV (reference sequence). The CDR3 sequence: CASSSGTSAHNEQFF. DNA for the CDR3: TGTGCCAGCAGTTCCGGGACTAGCGCCCACAATGAGCAGTTCTTC.

The table lists this clone with a count of one. V gene TRBV4-1 combines with J gene TRBJ2-1, with 10 positions matching TRBD1. Germline assignment: CDR1 MGHRA and CDR2 YSYEKL. The trim removed 1 base at V and 7 bases at J, leaving 4 bases unmatched. There are 15 residues in the CDR3. The chain's CDR3 is CASSQGQGANNEQFF. The DNA for the CDR3 is TGCGCCAGCAGCCAAGGACAGGGGGCGAATAATGAGCAGTTCTTC.

This clone was observed a handful of times. V gene TRBV25-1 combines with J gene TRBJ2-2; 13 bases are shared with TRBD2. Trimming cost V 3 bases and J 5 bases; bases outside gene matches: 6. The CDR3 has 17 amino acids. Germline CDR1 reads MGHDK; CDR2 reads SYGVNS. CDR3 sequence reads: CASSDWTSGSTTGELFF. CDR3 sequence (DNA): TGTGCCAGCAGTGACTGGACTAGCGGGAGTACGACCGGGGAGCTGTTTTTT.

V is TRBV7-8 and J is TRBJ2-3; 14 nucleotides match TRBD2. There are 16 residues in the CDR3. With V trimmed by 5 bases and J by 4 bases, 5 bases remained unmatched. CDR1 is SGHVS, CDR2 FQNEAQ, per germline. The CDR3 protein is CASSLTSGRAADTQYF. CDR3 DNA: TGTGCCAGCAGCCTGACTAGCGGGAGGGCCGCAGATACGCAGTATTTT.

The CDR3 DNA reads TGTGCCAGCAGTTTATCGCTGCGGGCGACCACAGATACGCAGTATTTT. Protein sequence: CASSLSLRATTDTQYF. The genes are TRBV27 and TRBJ2-3; TRBD2 might be the D (5 bases). Germline-derived CDR1 and CDR2 are MNHEY and SMNVEV (reference sequence). Trimming removed 0 bases from V and 2 bases from J, with 12 bases in between. The CDR3 spans 16 residues.

The V and J genes are TRBV27 and TRBJ1-2, with 10 bases that match TRBD1. The junction had 5 bases not matched to a gene; V was cut back by 6 bases and J by 7 bases. CDR1 and CDR2 (germline): MNHEY, SMNVEV (reference sequence). This CDR3 comprises 13 residues. As DNA, the CDR3 is TGTGCCAGCAGGACAGGGGGCGCTTCTGGCTACACCTTC. Its protein is CASRTGGASGYTF.

The CDR3 spells CASSRLPSGRYNEQFF. CDR3 nucleotide sequence: TGTGCCAGTAGTAGATTACCTAGCGGGAGGTACAATGAGCAGTTCTTC. The genes are TRBV19 and TRBJ2-1; 11 bases line up with TRBD2. Germline assignment: CDR1 LNHDA and CDR2 SQIVND (reference sequence). This CDR3 contains 16 residues. V shed 4 bases and J 4 bases; nucleotides not matched to a gene: 6.

The chain is built from TRBV30 and TRBJ2-1; 10 nucleotides align to TRBD1. The CDR3 consists of 14 residues. Germline CDR1 reads GTSNPN; CDR2 reads SVGIG (reference sequence). The V gene end was trimmed by 2 bases and the J gene end by 7 bases; junction bases not matched to a gene: 5. The CDR3 coding sequence is TGTGCCTGGAGTTCAGGACAGGGGGGGAATGAGCAGTTCTTC. Translating gives CAWSSGQGGNEQFF.

The chain employs TRBV4-3 and TRBJ1-4; TRBD1 might be the D (6 bases). Germline assignment: CDR1 LGHNA and CDR2 YSLEER. The V and J ends lost 6 bases and 8 bases respectively, with 19 bases between them. The CDR3 extends over 15 amino acids. CDR3 DNA sequence: TGCGCCAGCAGTGAGCCGGGGGGGGCGCACGAAAAACTGTTTTTT. As protein: CASSEPGGAHEKLFF.

The chain combines TRBV4-3 with TRBJ2-2; the D call may be TRBD1 or TRBD2 (5 bases each). In germline, CDR1 is LGHNA, CDR2 YSLEER. Trimming shortened V by 4 bases and J by 3 bases, and 18 bases separated the two germline ends. CDR3 length: 17 amino acids. This chain's CDR3 is CASSPERGRIYTGELFF. Written as DNA, the CDR3 is TGCGCCAGCAGCCCTGAGAGGGGAAGGATCTACACCGGGGAGCTGTTTTTT.